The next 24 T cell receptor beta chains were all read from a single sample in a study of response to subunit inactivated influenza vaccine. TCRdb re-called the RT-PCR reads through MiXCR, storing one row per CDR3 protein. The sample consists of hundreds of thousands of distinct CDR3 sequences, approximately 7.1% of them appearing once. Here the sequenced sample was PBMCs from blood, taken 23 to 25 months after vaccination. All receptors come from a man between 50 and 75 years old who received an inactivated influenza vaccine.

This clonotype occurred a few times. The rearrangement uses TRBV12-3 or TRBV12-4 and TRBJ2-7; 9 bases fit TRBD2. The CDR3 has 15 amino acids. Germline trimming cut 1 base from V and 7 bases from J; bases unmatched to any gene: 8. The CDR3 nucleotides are TGTGCCAGCAGTTTAGTGGCGGGAGGGCCACAGGAGCAGTACTTC. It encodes CASSLVAGGPQEQYF.

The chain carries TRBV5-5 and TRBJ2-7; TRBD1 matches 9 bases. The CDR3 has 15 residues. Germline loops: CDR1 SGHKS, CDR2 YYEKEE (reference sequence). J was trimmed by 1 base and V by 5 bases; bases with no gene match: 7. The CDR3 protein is CASRPGTGISYEQYF. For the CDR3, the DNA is TGTGCCAGCAGGCCCGGGACAGGGATTTCCTACGAGCAGTACTTC.

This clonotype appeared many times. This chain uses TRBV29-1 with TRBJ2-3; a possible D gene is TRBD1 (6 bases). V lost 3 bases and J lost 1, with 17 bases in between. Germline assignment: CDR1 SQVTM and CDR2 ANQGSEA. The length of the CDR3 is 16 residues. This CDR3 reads CSVDSRLGGRTDTQYF. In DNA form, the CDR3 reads TGCAGCGTTGATTCTAGGTTAGGGGGACGCACAGATACGCAGTATTTT.

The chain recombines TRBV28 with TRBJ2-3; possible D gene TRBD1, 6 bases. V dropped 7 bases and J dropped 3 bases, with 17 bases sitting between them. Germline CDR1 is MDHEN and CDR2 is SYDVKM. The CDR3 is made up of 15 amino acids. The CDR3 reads CASTRSGGRTDTQYF. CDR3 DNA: TGTGCCAGCACCCGAAGTGGGGGCAGAACAGATACGCAGTATTTT.

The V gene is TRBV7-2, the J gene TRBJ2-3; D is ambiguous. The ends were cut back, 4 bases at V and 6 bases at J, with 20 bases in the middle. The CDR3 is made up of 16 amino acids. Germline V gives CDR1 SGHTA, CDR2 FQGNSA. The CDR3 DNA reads TGTGCCAGCAGCTGGGTAGTGGGCCCTACACACGATACGCAGTATTTT. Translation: CASSWVVGPTHDTQYF. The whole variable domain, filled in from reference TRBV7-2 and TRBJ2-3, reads GAGVSQSPSNKVTEKGKDVELRCDPISGHTALYWYRQSLGQGLEFLIYFQGNSAPDKSGLPSDRFSAERTGGSVSTLTIQRTQQEDSAVYLCASSWVVGPTHDTQYFGPGTRLTVL.

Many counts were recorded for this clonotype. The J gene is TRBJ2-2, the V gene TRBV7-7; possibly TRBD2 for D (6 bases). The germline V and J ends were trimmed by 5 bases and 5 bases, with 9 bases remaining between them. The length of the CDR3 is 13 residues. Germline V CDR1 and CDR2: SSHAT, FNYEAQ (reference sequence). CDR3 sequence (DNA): TGTGCCAGCAGCCCGACTAGTACCGGGGAGCTGTTTTTT. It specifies CASSPTSTGELFF.

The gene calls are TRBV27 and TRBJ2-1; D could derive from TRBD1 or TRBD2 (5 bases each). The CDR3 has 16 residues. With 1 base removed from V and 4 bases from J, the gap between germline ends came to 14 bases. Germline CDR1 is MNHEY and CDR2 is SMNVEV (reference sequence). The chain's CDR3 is CASSLLGEPPYNEQFF. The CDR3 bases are TGTGCCAGCAGTTTATTGGGGGAGCCCCCGTACAATGAGCAGTTCTTC.

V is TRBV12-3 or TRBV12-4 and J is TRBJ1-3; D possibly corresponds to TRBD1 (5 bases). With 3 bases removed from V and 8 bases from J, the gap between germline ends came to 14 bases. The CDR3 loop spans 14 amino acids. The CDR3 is CASSFGSGADTIYF. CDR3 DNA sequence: TGTGCCAGCAGTTTTGGATCCGGGGCGGACACCATATATTTT.

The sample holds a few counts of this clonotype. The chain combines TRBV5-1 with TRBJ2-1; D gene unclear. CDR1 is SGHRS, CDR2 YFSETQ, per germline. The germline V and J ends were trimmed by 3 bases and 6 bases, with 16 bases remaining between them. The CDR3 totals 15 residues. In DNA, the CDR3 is TGCGCCAGCAGCTCCCGGCCTGGCAATATCAATGAGCAGTTCTTC. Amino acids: CASSSRPGNINEQFF.

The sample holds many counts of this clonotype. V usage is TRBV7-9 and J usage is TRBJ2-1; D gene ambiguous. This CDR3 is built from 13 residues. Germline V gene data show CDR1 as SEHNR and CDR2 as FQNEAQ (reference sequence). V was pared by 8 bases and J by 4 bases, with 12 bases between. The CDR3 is CASGIAGYNEQFF. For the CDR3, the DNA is TGTGCCAGCGGCATCGCTGGATACAATGAGCAGTTCTTC.

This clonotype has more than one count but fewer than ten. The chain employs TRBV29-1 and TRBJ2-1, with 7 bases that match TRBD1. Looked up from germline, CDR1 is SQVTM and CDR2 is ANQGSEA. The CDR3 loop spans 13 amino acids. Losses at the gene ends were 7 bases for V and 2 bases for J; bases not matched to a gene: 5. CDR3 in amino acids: CSAGTETYNEQFF. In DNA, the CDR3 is TGCAGCGCCGGGACAGAGACCTACAATGAGCAGTTCTTC.

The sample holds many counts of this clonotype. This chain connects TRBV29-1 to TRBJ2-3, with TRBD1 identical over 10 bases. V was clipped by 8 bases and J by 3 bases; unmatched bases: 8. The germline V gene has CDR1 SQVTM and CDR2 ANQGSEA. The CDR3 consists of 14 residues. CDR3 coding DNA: TGCAGCACCTCGACAGGGGGCGGGACAGATACGCAGTATTTT. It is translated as CSTSTGGGTDTQYF.

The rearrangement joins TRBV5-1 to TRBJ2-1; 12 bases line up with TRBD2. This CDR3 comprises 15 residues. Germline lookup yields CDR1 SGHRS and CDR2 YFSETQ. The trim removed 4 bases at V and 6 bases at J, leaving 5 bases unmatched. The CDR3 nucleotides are TGCGCCAGCAGCGCGGGACTAGCGGGCGTCAATGAGCAGTTCTTC. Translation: CASSAGLAGVNEQFF.

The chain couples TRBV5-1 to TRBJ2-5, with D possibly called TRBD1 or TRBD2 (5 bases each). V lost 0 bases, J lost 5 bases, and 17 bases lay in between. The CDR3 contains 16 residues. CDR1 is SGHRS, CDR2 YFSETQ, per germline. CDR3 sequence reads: CASSLGAGSFVETQYF. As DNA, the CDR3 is TGCGCCAGCAGCTTGGGGGCAGGGAGTTTCGTGGAGACCCAGTACTTC.

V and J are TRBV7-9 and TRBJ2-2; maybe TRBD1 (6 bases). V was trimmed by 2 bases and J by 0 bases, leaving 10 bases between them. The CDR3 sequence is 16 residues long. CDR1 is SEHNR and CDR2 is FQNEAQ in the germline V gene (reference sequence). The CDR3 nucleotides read TGTGCCAGCAGCTTACGGGGACACGCGAACACCGGGGAGCTGTTTTTT. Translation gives CASSLRGHANTGELFF.

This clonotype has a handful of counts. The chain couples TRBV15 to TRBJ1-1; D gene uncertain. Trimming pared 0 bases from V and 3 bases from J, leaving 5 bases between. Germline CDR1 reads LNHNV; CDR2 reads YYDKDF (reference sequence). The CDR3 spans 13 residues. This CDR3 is CATSRDPDTEAFF. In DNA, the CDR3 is TGTGCCACCAGCAGAGATCCGGACACTGAAGCTTTCTTT.

The chain's CDR3 is CASRADRPINSPLHF. The CDR3 nucleotides read TGTGCCAGCAGAGCCGACAGGCCCATTAATTCACCCCTCCACTTT. The chain recombines TRBV2 with TRBJ1-6; perhaps TRBD1 as D (6 bases). Germline V gives CDR1 SNHLY, CDR2 FYNNEI. There are 15 residues in the CDR3. Trimming stripped 6 bases from V and 6 bases from J, with 15 bases between.

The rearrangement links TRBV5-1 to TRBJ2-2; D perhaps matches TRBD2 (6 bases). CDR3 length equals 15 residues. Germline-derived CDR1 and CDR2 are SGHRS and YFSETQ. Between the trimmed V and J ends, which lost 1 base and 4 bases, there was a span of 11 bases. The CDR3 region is CASSLTWGGTGELFF. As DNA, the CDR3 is TGCGCCAGCAGCTTGACGTGGGGAGGCACCGGGGAGCTGTTTTTT.

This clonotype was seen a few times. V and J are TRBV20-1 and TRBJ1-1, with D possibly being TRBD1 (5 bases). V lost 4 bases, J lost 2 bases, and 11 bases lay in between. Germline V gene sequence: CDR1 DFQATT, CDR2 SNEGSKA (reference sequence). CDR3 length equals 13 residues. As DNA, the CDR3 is TGCAGTGCTAAGGGACCCTTAAACACTGAAGCTTTCTTT. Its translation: CSAKGPLNTEAFF.

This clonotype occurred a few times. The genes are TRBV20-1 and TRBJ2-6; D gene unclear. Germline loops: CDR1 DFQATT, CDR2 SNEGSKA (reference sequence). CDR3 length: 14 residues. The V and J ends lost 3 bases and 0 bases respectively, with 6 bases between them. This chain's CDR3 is CSASEGSGANVLTF. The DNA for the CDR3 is TGCAGTGCTAGCGAAGGCTCTGGGGCCAACGTCCTGACTTTC.

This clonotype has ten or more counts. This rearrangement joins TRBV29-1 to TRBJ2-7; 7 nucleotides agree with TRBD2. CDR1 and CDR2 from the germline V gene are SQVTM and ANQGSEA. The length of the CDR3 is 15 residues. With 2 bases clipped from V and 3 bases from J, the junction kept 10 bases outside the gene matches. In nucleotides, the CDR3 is TGCAGCGTTGAACTCCGGGACGGGGGGAACTACGAGCAGTACTTC. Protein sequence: CSVELRDGGNYEQYF.

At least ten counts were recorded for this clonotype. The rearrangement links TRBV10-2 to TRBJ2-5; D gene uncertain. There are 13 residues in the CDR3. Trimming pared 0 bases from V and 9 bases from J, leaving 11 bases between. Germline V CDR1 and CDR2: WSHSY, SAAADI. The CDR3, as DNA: TGCGCCAGCAGTGAGTCGAGTCCTGGGTCCCAGTACTTC. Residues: CASSESSPGSQYF.

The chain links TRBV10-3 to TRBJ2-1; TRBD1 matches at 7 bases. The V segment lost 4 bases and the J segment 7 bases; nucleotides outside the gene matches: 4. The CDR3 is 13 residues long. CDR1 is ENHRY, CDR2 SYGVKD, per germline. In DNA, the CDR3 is TGTGCCATCAGTGTTGGGACAGCTAATGAGCAGTTCTTC. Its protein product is CAISVGTANEQFF.

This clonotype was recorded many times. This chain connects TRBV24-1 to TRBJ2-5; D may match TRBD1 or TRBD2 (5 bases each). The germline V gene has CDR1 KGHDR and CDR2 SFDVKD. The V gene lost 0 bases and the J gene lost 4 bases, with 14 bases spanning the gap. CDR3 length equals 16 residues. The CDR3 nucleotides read TGTGCCACCAGTGATTTGCAAGGGACCCTGGGAGAGACCCAGTACTTC. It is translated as CATSDLQGTLGETQYF.